The rows below give T cell receptor beta chains drawn from one sample of a study of PD-1 blockade in classical Hodgkin lymphoma. The method was immunoSEQ multiplex PCR; TCRdb's version includes in-frame clones alone and lacks a portion of them. The table shows about 94,000 clones, with 80% to 90% occurring only once. The specimen was peripheral blood mononuclear cells (PBMCs), collected before the second cycle of nivolumab. These receptors all stem from a human donor with classical Hodgkin lymphoma. The CDR3 runs from the conserved cysteine through the conserved F or W. D genes are given only for firm matches. The size entry is marked missing in some rows and otherwise reads once, few, many or a size class.

v_call	clone_size	j_call	d_call	cdr3_aa	cdr3_nt
TRBV5-4	-	TRBJ2-1	-	CASSLEGPPYNEQFF	TGTGCCAGCAGCTTGGAGGGCCCCCCCTACAATGAGCAGTTCTTC
TRBV2	-	TRBJ2-1	TRBD2	CASNLAGGSYNEQFF	TGTGCCAGCAACTTAGCGGGGGGATCCTACAATGAGCAGTTCTTC
TRBV27	-	TRBJ2-7	TRBD2	CASSWAGGKNEQYF	TGTGCCAGCAGTTGGGCGGGAGGGAAGAACGAGCAGTACTTC
TRBV28	-	TRBJ1-6	-	CASSPYALGSGNSPLHF	TGTGCCAGCAGCCCCTACGCCCTGGGGAGTGGTAATTCACCCCTCCACTTT
TRBV28	once	TRBJ1-2	-	CASSSVGVLNGYTF	TGTGCCAGCAGTTCCGTCGGAGTCCTGAATGGCTACACCTTC
TRBV11-1	-	TRBJ1-2	-	CASSLNPGQPYGYTF	TGTGCCAGCAGCTTAAACCCCGGACAGCCCTATGGCTACACCTTC
TRBV7-9	-	TRBJ2-2	-	CASSLVKNTGELFF	TGTGCCAGCAGCTTAGTAAAGAACACCGGGGAGCTGTTTTTT
TRBV19	-	TRBJ2-7	-	CATRSPPGLQYF	TGTGCCACCCGATCCCCCCCGGGGCTGCAGTACTTC
TRBV25-1	-	TRBJ2-3	-	CASGGLISTDTQYF	TGTGCCAGCGGAGGACTAATTAGCACAGATACGCAGTATTTT
TRBV11-2	-	TRBJ2-2	TRBD1	CASSYPGQGVTGELFF	TGTGCCAGCAGCTACCCGGGACAGGGGGTAACCGGGGAGCTGTTTTTT